A single sample gave rise to the 22 T cell receptor beta chains below, sequenced in a study of cytomegalovirus exposure and HLA in healthy donors. This PCR relied on a set of 60 Vbeta primers and 13 Jbeta primers. Using immunoSEQ multiplex PCR, the repertoire was profiled, and TCRdb retains in-frame clones only, with some absent. This sample has about 59,000 clones, with around 80% found just once. Sequencing was performed on PBMCs. The source is a woman in her forties in good health and CMV-seronegative.

This clone turned up a few times. The rearrangement uses TRBV5-1 and TRBJ2-7, with TRBD2 matching 7 bases. CDR1 SGHRS and CDR2 YFSETQ come from the germline V gene. The CDR3 totals 14 residues. V shed 4 bases and J 5 bases; nucleotides not matched to a gene: 9. CDR3 bases: TGCGCCAGCAGCACGGTGGCGGGAGCCCACGAGCAGTACTTC. It codes for CASSTVAGAHEQYF.

This chain links TRBV4-1 with TRBJ2-7; 11 bases fit TRBD2. V lost 0 bases to trimming and J lost 2 bases; unmatched junction nucleotides: 3. In germline, CDR1 is MGHRA, CDR2 YSYEKL. This CDR3 comprises 16 residues. The CDR3 protein is CASSQEPGLAAYEQYF. CDR3 sequence (DNA): TGCGCCAGCAGCCAAGAACCGGGACTAGCGGCCTACGAGCAGTACTTC.

V usage is TRBV4-3 and J usage is TRBJ2-7, with 7 positions matching TRBD2. CDR1 is LGHNA and CDR2 is YSLEER in the germline V gene. V was pared by 0 bases and J by 3 bases, with 2 bases of the junction left unmatched. The CDR3 runs to 14 residues. The CDR3 coding sequence is TGCGCCAGCAGCCAAGACGGCGGGGGCTACGAGCAGTACTTC. This translates into CASSQDGGGYEQYF.

The V call is TRBV2, the J call TRBJ1-1; possibly TRBD1 for D (6 bases). Germline-derived CDR1 and CDR2 are SNHLY and FYNNEI. This CDR3 spans 12 amino acids. Trimming cost V 6 bases and J 11 bases, with 16 bases left between them. The CDR3 nucleotides are TGTGCCAGCAGAACGGACAGTCGGGGTGCTTTCTTT. Translation: CASRTDSRGAFF.

V is TRBV7-9 and J is TRBJ2-5; unclear D gene. Trimming shortened V by 0 bases and J by 1 base, and 12 bases separated the two germline ends. This CDR3 is built from 16 residues. Germline-derived CDR1 and CDR2 are SEHNR and FQNEAQ (reference sequence). This CDR3 reads CASSLARATTQETQYF. The DNA for the CDR3 is TGTGCCAGCAGCTTAGCTCGTGCGACAACCCAAGAGACCCAGTACTTC.

This rearrangement joins TRBV28 to TRBJ1-2, with TRBD1 matching 10 bases. Per germline, CDR1 MDHEN and CDR2 SYDVKM. V shed 5 bases, J shed 8 bases, and the junction held 5 bases outside the gene matches. The CDR3 is 13 amino acids. The CDR3 DNA reads as TGTGCCAGCAGTACCGACAGGGGGCAAGGCTACACCTTC. It encodes CASSTDRGQGYTF.

The chain carries TRBV6-6 and TRBJ2-7, with 9 bases lining up with TRBD2. Losses at the gene ends were 0 bases for V and 4 bases for J; bases not matched to a gene: 4. Germline V gene lookup returns CDR1 MNHNY and CDR2 SVGAGI (reference sequence). There are 15 residues in the CDR3. CDR3 amino acids: CASSYSRLAVYEQYF. In DNA, the CDR3 is TGTGCCAGCAGTTACTCGAGACTAGCGGTATACGAGCAGTACTTC.

This clone appeared a few times. This sequence joins TRBV20-1 and TRBJ2-5, with D hard to call. Trimming removed 6 bases at V and 2 bases at J, with 4 bases between. This CDR3 is 10 amino acids long. The germline V gene has CDR1 DFQATT and CDR2 SNEGSKA (reference sequence). DNA for the CDR3: TGCAGTGCGTCTCAAGAGACCCAGTACTTC. Protein: CSASQETQYF.

CDR3 sequence: CASSEDRPNYGYTF. DNA of the CDR3: TGTGCCAGCAGTGAAGACAGACCTAACTATGGCTACACCTTC. J is TRBJ1-2 and V is TRBV2; D gene ambiguous. Germline CDR1 SNHLY, CDR2 FYNNEI. Trimming left V 1 base short and J 0 bases short, with 6 bases between. The CDR3 has 14 residues.

The CDR3 loop reads CASSSARASGNTIYF. The CDR3 DNA sequence: TGTGCCAGCAGCTCAGCGCGGGCCTCTGGAAACACCATATATTTT. The chain combines TRBV9 with TRBJ1-3; D call uncertain. CDR3 length: 15 residues. V lost 4 bases and J 0 bases, leaving 11 bases between the germline ends. Germline V gene data show CDR1 as SGDLS and CDR2 as YYNGEE.

This chain links TRBV28 with TRBJ1-5; D possibly corresponds to TRBD1 (5 bases). V gave up 1 base and J gave up 7 bases, with 5 bases separating them. CDR1 MDHEN and CDR2 SYDVKM come from the germline V gene. The CDR3 has 12 amino acids. The CDR3 here is CASSLSGQPQHF. CDR3 nucleotide sequence: TGTGCCAGCAGTTTATCAGGGCAGCCCCAGCATTTT.

This chain uses TRBV7-2 with TRBJ2-3; 9 positions agree with TRBD2. The trim removed 3 bases at V and 0 bases at J, leaving 13 bases unmatched. Germline CDR1 and CDR2: SGHTA and FQGNSA. The CDR3 consists of 19 residues. CDR3 nucleotides: TGTGCCAGCAGCTTTCGGTTTCCGGCTAGCGGGGCTAGCACAGATACGCAGTATTTT. This translates into CASSFRFPASGASTDTQYF. Variable domain in full (rest from reference TRBV7-2 and TRBJ2-3): GAGVSQSPSNKVTEKGKDVELRCDPISGHTALYWYRQSLGQGLEFLIYFQGNSAPDKSGLPSDRFSAERTGGSVSTLTIQRTQQEDSAVYLCASSFRFPASGASTDTQYFGPGTRLTVL.

This clone was counted once. The chain recombines TRBV5-1 with TRBJ1-4; 8 bases line up with TRBD1. V dropped 0 bases and J dropped 7; count of bases not matched to a gene: 2. CDR1 is SGHRS, CDR2 YFSETQ, per germline. There are 14 residues in the CDR3. The CDR3 here is CASSLGDRGEKLFF. The CDR3 bases are TGCGCCAGCAGCTTGGGAGACAGGGGTGAAAAACTGTTTTTT.

The rearrangement uses TRBV5-4 and TRBJ1-3; the D is unclear. Germline CDR1 and CDR2: SGHNT and YYREEE (reference sequence). The CDR3 sequence is 16 residues long. Trimming took off 0 bases at V and 0 bases at J, with 10 bases between the two ends. CDR3 bases: TGTGCCAGCAGCTTGGCTGCACAGAGCTCTGGAAACACCATATATTTT. As protein: CASSLAAQSSGNTIYF. Filled out from reference TRBV5-4 and TRBJ1-3, the complete variable domain reads ETGVTQSPTHLIKTRGQQVTLRCSSQSGHNTVSWYQQALGQGPQFIFQYYREEENGRGNFPPRFSGLQFPNYSSELNVNALELDDSALYLCASSLAAQSSGNTIYFGEGSWLTVV.

V usage is TRBV14 and J usage is TRBJ1-2, with a tentative D call TRBD1 (5 bases). Trimming removed 2 bases at V and 11 bases at J, with 15 bases between. The CDR3 length is 13 residues. Germline V CDR1 and CDR2: SGHDN, FVKESK. The CDR3: CASSQRDRGMYTF. In DNA form, the CDR3 reads TGTGCCAGCAGCCAACGGGACCGGGGGATGTACACCTTC.

The chain joins TRBV19 to TRBJ1-5; 9 bases fit TRBD1. Germline V gives CDR1 LNHDA, CDR2 SQIVND (reference sequence). The CDR3 has 15 amino acids. Losses at the gene ends were 8 bases for V and 0 bases for J; bases not matched to a gene: 5. DNA for the CDR3: TGTGCCAGTCGCCGGGACAGGGCTAGCAATCAGCCCCAGCATTTT. The encoded protein is CASRRDRASNQPQHF.

This clone appeared a few times. J is TRBJ1-2 and V is TRBV28, with D uncertain. This CDR3 has 15 amino acids. Trimming removed 7 bases from V and 8 bases from J, with 23 bases in between. Germline-derived CDR1 and CDR2 are MDHEN and SYDVKM. CDR3 sequence: CASTSKAGGAGGYTF. CDR3 DNA sequence: TGTGCCAGCACGTCCAAGGCAGGAGGTGCAGGAGGCTACACCTTC.

J is TRBJ1-6 and V is TRBV9; no clear D. CDR3 length equals 14 residues. Trimming removed 4 bases at V and 7 bases at J, with 12 bases between. Germline assignment: CDR1 SGDLS and CDR2 YYNGEE. In DNA, the CDR3 is TGTGCCAGCAGCCGCCGGGAGCGAAATTCACCCCTCCACTTT. It is translated as CASSRRERNSPLHF.

The rearrangement joins TRBV19 to TRBJ2-7; possible D gene TRBD1, 6 bases. The V and J ends lost 4 bases and 2 bases respectively, with 12 bases between them. Germline CDR1 and CDR2: LNHDA and SQIVND (reference sequence). The CDR3 runs to 14 residues. The CDR3, as DNA: TGTGCCAGTAGTAGGGGACAAAGGGCCTACGAGCAGTACTTC. Translation gives CASSRGQRAYEQYF. The full variable domain, in which reference TRBV19 and TRBJ2-7 provide the parts outside the CDR3, is DGGITQSPKYLFRKEGQNVTLSCEQNLNHDAMYWYRQDPGQGLRLIYYSQIVNDFQKGDIAEGYSVSREKKESFPLTVTSAQKNPTAFYLCASSRGQRAYEQYFGPGTRLTVT.

V usage is TRBV11-3 and J usage is TRBJ2-1; a possible D gene is TRBD2 (5 bases). Germline lookup yields CDR1 SGHNT and CDR2 YENEEA. The CDR3 runs to 14 residues. Trimming took off 1 base at V and 5 bases at J, with 9 bases between the two ends. CDR3 protein: CASSLGAENNEQFF. The DNA of the CDR3 is TGTGCCAGCAGCTTAGGAGCGGAGAACAATGAGCAGTTCTTC.

This rearrangement joins TRBV4-1 to TRBJ2-3; D remains ambiguous. The germline V gene encodes CDR1 MGHRA and CDR2 YSYEKL. Trimming removed 4 bases from V and 7 bases from J, with 9 bases in between. This CDR3 has 12 amino acids. CDR3 protein: CASSLNLNTQYF. The DNA of the CDR3 is TGCGCCAGCAGCCTCAACTTGAATACGCAGTATTTT.

The rearrangement uses TRBV18 and TRBJ1-2; D possibly corresponds to TRBD1 (5 bases). Deletions cut 2 bases from V and 7 bases from J, with 14 bases between. The germline gives CDR1 KGHSH, CDR2 LQKENI. This CDR3 region has 14 residues. The CDR3 region is CASSPGPEQGGYTF. In nucleotides, the CDR3 is TGTGCCAGCTCACCAGGGCCAGAGCAGGGTGGCTACACCTTC.